The present TCR beta chain was sequenced within a study of blood T cells in healthy people across ages. Trimming cost V 4 bases and J 11 bases, with 26 bases left between them. Looked up from germline, CDR1 is SQVTM and CDR2 is ANQGSEA. The CDR3 spans 15 residues. Points on this clonotype: Its antigen is not known.

Study-level points and caveats: It was held that the diversity estimates obtained from one million T cells were underestimates.

Every sample yielded at least 6.5 million isolated PBMCs. Through a sample-barcoded 5' primer and a J-beta primer mix, a second PCR was run for roughly 6 to 11 cycles. A template-switch adaptor containing 12 random nucleotides labeled each cDNA molecule. From the 5' RACE reads, TCRdb called clonotypes with MiXCR, one entry per CDR3 protein. The data hold 1.5 million to 1.8 million distinct CDR3 sequences, with around 40% observed a single time. Specimen: blood. V and J are TRBV29-1 and TRBJ2-5; possibly TRBD2 for D (6 bases). The sequence derives from a woman aged 18-35 years in good health. Here the CDR3 DNA reads TGCAGCGTTGTACCTGGTAGCGGCTCCTACAATGAGCAGTACTTC. Its protein product is CSVVPGSGSYNEQYF. The full variable domain, in which reference TRBV29-1 and TRBJ2-5 provide the parts outside the CDR3, is SAVISQKPSRDICQRGTSLTIQCQVDSQVTMMFWYRQQPGQSLTLIATANQGSEATYESGFVIDKFPISRPNLTFSTLTVSNMSPEDSSIYLCSVVPGSGSYNEQYFGPGTRLLVL.